This T cell receptor (beta chain) is from a study of T-cell memory formation after mild COVID-19. At the level of the study: The study found TCR clusters largely donor specific.

MiXCR, applied by TCRdb to the 5' RACE reads, yields one record per CDR3 protein. The data hold 250,000 to 300,000 distinct CDR3 sequences, with around 15% observed a single time. Overall study results and limits: Among contracting clones, CD4+ were mainly CM/EM and CD8+ enriched in EMRA. Clones that contracted from day 15 to 85 had balanced CD4/CD8; later expanders were CD4+ biased.

For this clonotype: Its antigen remains unknown.

Unmatched junction bases numbered 7, after V lost 5 bases and J lost 4 bases. Germline CDR1 reads SGHAT; CDR2 reads FQNNGV. The CDR3 spans 16 residues. The sequencing sample was made of PBMCs or a T cell subset sorted from them (not recorded which). The chain couples TRBV11-2 to TRBJ2-2, with TRBD2 identical over 10 bases. The receptor was derived from a man between 18 and 35 years old who had mild COVID-19 (a few samples of this study predate the infection). Cell type and time point are not known. The chain's CDR3 is CASSPQLAGLTGELFF. The CDR3 nucleotides read TGTGCCAGCAGCCCGCAACTAGCGGGGCTCACCGGGGAGCTGTTTTTT.